Following are 17 T cell receptor beta chains from one sample sequenced in a study of blood T cell repertoires in COVID-19. Method: immunoSEQ multiplex PCR; TCRdb's copy keeps in-frame clones and lacks some. The data hold some 180,000 clones, with about 81% observed a single time. Material: peripheral blood. Every receptor here comes from a woman aged 55-70 years with COVID-19, enrolled during active disease.

The chain is built from TRBV7-2 and TRBJ1-2; no definite D call. Trimming pared 2 bases from V and 9 bases from J, leaving 16 bases between. This CDR3 has 14 amino acids. The germline V gene has CDR1 SGHTA and CDR2 FQGNSA. The DNA of the CDR3 is TGTGCCAGCAGCTTAATGACGGGCGCGGGGAGCTACACCTTC. It encodes CASSLMTGAGSYTF. Together with reference TRBV7-2 and TRBJ1-2, the CDR3 gives the full variable domain: GAGVSQSPSNKVTEKGKDVELRCDPISGHTALYWYRQSLGQGLEFLIYFQGNSAPDKSGLPSDRFSAERTGGSVSTLTIQRTQQEDSAVYLCASSLMTGAGSYTFGSGTRLTVV.

This chain links TRBV5-1 with TRBJ2-3; D is perhaps TRBD2 (5 bases). The CDR3 totals 15 residues. V gave up 4 bases and J gave up 0 bases, with 12 bases separating them. Per the germline V gene, CDR1 is SGHRS and CDR2 is YFSETQ. The CDR3 reads CASSPQERSTDTQYF. The CDR3 DNA follows: TGCGCCAGCAGCCCCCAGGAGCGGAGCACAGATACGCAGTATTTT.

This sequence joins TRBV7-2 and TRBJ1-3; 9 positions agree with TRBD1. This CDR3 has 14 amino acids. V trimming: 5 bases; J trimming: 10 bases; junction bases outside the gene matches: 9. Looked up from germline, CDR1 is SGHTA and CDR2 is FQGNSA. The CDR3: CASSLQTGGSTIYF. The CDR3 region has the DNA TGTGCCAGCAGCCTACAGACAGGGGGTTCGACCATATATTTT.

The V call is TRBV5-5, the J call TRBJ2-5, with a possible D match to TRBD2 (5 bases). Trimming pared 3 bases from V and 4 bases from J, leaving 16 bases between. The CDR3 has 15 residues. The germline gives CDR1 SGHKS, CDR2 YYEKEE (reference sequence). In DNA, the CDR3 is TGTGCCAGCAGCTCCGGGGAGCAGGCCTCAGAGACCCAGTACTTC. It codes for CASSSGEQASETQYF. Based on the CDR3 plus reference TRBV5-5 and TRBJ2-5, the full variable domain is DAGVTQSPTHLIKTRGQQVTLRCSPISGHKSVSWYQQVLGQGPQFIFQYYEKEERGRGNFPDRFSARQFPNYSSELNVNALLLGDSALYLCASSSGEQASETQYFGPGTRLLVL.

This clone occurred a few times. The CDR3 loop is CASIPGGGGYQPQHF. The CDR3 DNA sequence: TGTGCCAGCATCCCCGGGGGTGGCGGTTATCAGCCCCAGCATTTT. The V and J genes are TRBV28 and TRBJ1-5; TRBD1 is a possible D gene (5 bases). This CDR3 region has 15 residues. The germline V and J ends were trimmed by 7 bases and 5 bases, with 18 bases remaining between them. Germline lookup yields CDR1 MDHEN and CDR2 SYDVKM. Full variable domain (missing parts from reference TRBV28 and TRBJ1-5): DVKVTQSSRYLVKRTGEKVFLECVQDMDHENMFWYRQDPGLGLRLIYFSYDVKMKEKGDIPEGYSVSREKKERFSLILESASTNQTSMYLCASIPGGGGYQPQHFGDGTRLSIL.

V gene TRBV20-1 combines with J gene TRBJ1-3; possibly TRBD1 for D (5 bases). The germline V and J ends were trimmed by 3 bases and 4 bases, with 10 bases remaining between them. CDR1 is DFQATT and CDR2 is SNEGSKA in the germline V gene (reference sequence). The CDR3 is 13 amino acids. The CDR3 DNA reads as TGCAGTGCTAGTCGGGGGACGGGAAACACCATATATTTT. It encodes CSASRGTGNTIYF.

This chain connects TRBV6-5 to TRBJ1-2; no definite D call. Germline V CDR1 and CDR2: MNHEY, SVGAGI. There are 13 residues in the CDR3. Trimming removed 2 bases at V and 13 bases at J, with 17 bases between. This CDR3 reads CASSYDRPEGSTF. DNA of the CDR3: TGTGCCAGCAGTTACGACCGACCCGAGGGCAGCACCTTC.

This sequence joins TRBV10-3 and TRBJ2-5; TRBD2 aligns across 10 bases. V was pared by 7 bases and J by 1 base, with 6 bases of the junction left unmatched. The germline CDR1 and CDR2 sequences are ENHRY and SYGVKD. The CDR3 is made up of 15 amino acids. The CDR3 coding sequence is TGTGCCATCACCCAAGCGGGAGGGCCCCAAGAGACCCAGTACTTC. It is translated as CAITQAGGPQETQYF.

The CDR3 sequence: CASNIRESGELFF. The CDR3 region has the DNA TGTGCCAGCAATATCCGGGAAAGTGGGGAGCTGTTTTTT. The V call is TRBV12-3 or TRBV12-4, the J call TRBJ2-2; D may be TRBD2 (5 bases). This CDR3 comprises 13 residues. V lost 7 bases and J lost 8, with 14 bases in between.

The V and J genes are TRBV18 and TRBJ2-5; 7 bases agree with TRBD2. V trimming: 2 bases; J trimming: 5 bases; junction bases outside the gene matches: 17. Germline V gene lookup returns CDR1 KGHSH and CDR2 LQKENI. The CDR3 is 18 amino acids. CDR3 region: CASSPFSGIIGREETQYF. The CDR3 DNA is TGTGCCAGCTCACCATTCTCGGGCATCATAGGGAGGGAGGAGACCCAGTACTTC.

The V call is TRBV3-1 (or the pseudogene TRBV3-2), the J call TRBJ1-6; D is uncertain. The CDR3 extends over 13 amino acids. Germline CDR1 LGHDT, CDR2 YNNKEL (reference sequence). The ends were cut back, 0 bases at V and 9 bases at J, with 6 bases in the middle. This chain's CDR3 is CASSQDRGSPLHF. The CDR3 DNA reads TGTGCCAGCAGCCAAGATCGGGGTTCACCCCTCCACTTT.

As DNA, the CDR3 is TGTGCCAGCAGCTCAACAGGGGTGAACACTGAAGCTTTCTTT. Protein sequence: CASSSTGVNTEAFF. The chain links TRBV7-9 to TRBJ1-1; 7 bases are shared with TRBD1. Losses at the gene ends were 4 bases for V and 0 bases for J; bases not matched to a gene: 2. The CDR3 length is 14 residues. In germline, CDR1 is SEHNR, CDR2 FQNEAQ (reference sequence).

This clone appeared a few times. This likely traces to a read error, being one base from a far larger clone. This CDR3 reads CASSDSSTGELFF. For the CDR3, the DNA is TGTGCCAGCAGTGACTCTAGCACCGGGGAGCTGTTTTTT. The chain combines TRBV6-4 with TRBJ2-2; D not resolved. Germline V CDR1 and CDR2: MRHNA, SNTAGT. The CDR3 is 13 residues long. V dropped 0 bases and J dropped 4 bases, with 3 bases sitting between them.

CDR3 loop: CASSPRGYKGETQYF. CDR3 DNA: TGTGCCAGCAGTCCCCGCGGTTACAAAGGAGAGACCCAGTACTTC. The V call is TRBV28, the J call TRBJ2-5; D ambiguous. V lost 5 bases to trimming and J lost 4 bases, with 17 bases between them. The CDR3 runs to 15 residues. Germline CDR1 MDHEN, CDR2 SYDVKM.

The chain links TRBV19 to TRBJ2-7, with 13 bases aligning to TRBD2. CDR1 LNHDA and CDR2 SQIVND come from the germline V gene (reference sequence). The CDR3 has 16 amino acids. Unmatched junction bases numbered 8, after V lost 5 bases and J lost 4 bases. The CDR3 DNA follows: TGTGCCAGTAGTCCCCGACTAGCGGGAGGCGTGTACGAGCAGTACTTC. Translated: CASSPRLAGGVYEQYF. Variable domain in full (rest from reference TRBV19 and TRBJ2-7): DGGITQSPKYLFRKEGQNVTLSCEQNLNHDAMYWYRQDPGQGLRLIYYSQIVNDFQKGDIAEGYSVSREKKESFPLTVTSAQKNPTAFYLCASSPRLAGGVYEQYFGPGTRLTVT.

The rearrangement joins TRBV10-3 to TRBJ1-5, with TRBD1 matching over 9 bases. This CDR3 is built from 17 residues. Germline CDR1 ENHRY, CDR2 SYGVKD. The junction had 5 bases not matched to a gene; V was cut back by 0 bases and J by 2 bases. The CDR3 protein is CAISESGQGRRNQPQHF. CDR3 sequence (DNA): TGTGCCATCAGTGAGTCGGGACAGGGTAGGCGCAATCAGCCCCAGCATTTT.

The chain couples TRBV7-8 to TRBJ2-2; 11 nucleotides line up with TRBD2. J gave up 4 bases and V 5 bases, and 3 bases lay outside the gene matches. Looked up from germline, CDR1 is SGHVS and CDR2 is FQNEAQ. This CDR3 region has 15 residues. The CDR3 here is CASSAGTSGTGELFF. The CDR3 DNA is TGTGCCAGCAGCGCCGGGACTAGCGGCACCGGGGAGCTGTTTTTT.